The 23 T cell receptor beta chains listed next were all sequenced from one sample in a study of cytomegalovirus exposure and HLA in healthy donors. Sequenced by immunoSEQ multiplex PCR; TCRdb stores in-frame clones only, minus some. The profile shows around 98,000 clones, roughly 84% of them singletons. The sequenced material came from PBMCs. Receptors were obtained from a man between 18 and 29 years old in good health and CMV-seropositive.

The rearrangement uses TRBV6-5 and TRBJ2-3; D unclear. CDR1 and CDR2 from the germline V gene are MNHEY and SVGAGI. This CDR3 contains 14 residues. V lost 3 bases to trimming and J lost 3 bases, with 10 bases between them. The CDR3 region is CASSYSATTDTQYF. The CDR3 bases are TGTGCCAGCAGTTATTCCGCAACAACAGATACGCAGTATTTT.

V gene TRBV28 combines with J gene TRBJ2-1; 11 bases line up with TRBD1. Germline CDR1 is MDHEN and CDR2 is SYDVKM. The V and J ends lost 1 base and 5 bases, in that order; junction bases with no gene match: 25. CDR3 length: 23 residues. CDR3 residues: CASSLYRNWGTGGDKSPHNEQFF. CDR3 coding DNA: TGTGCCAGCAGTTTATATAGGAATTGGGGGACAGGGGGTGATAAATCCCCCCACAATGAGCAGTTCTTC.

This chain connects TRBV28 to TRBJ1-4; D uncertain. This CDR3 is built from 13 residues. The V end lost 7 bases, the J end lost 0 bases, and 6 bases lay between the germline ends. Germline V gives CDR1 MDHEN, CDR2 SYDVKM. CDR3 sequence (DNA): TGTGCCAGCACAATTTCAACTAATGAAAAACTGTTTTTT. Its translation: CASTISTNEKLFF.

This clone was seen once. The chain is built from TRBV18 and TRBJ1-5, with D unclear. V lost 0 bases and J lost 5, with 2 bases in between. The CDR3 length is 12 residues. CDR1 KGHSH and CDR2 LQKENI come from the germline V gene. The CDR3 DNA follows: TGTGCCAGCTCACCACCCGATCAGCCCCAGCATTTT. Translating gives CASSPPDQPQHF.

The chain joins TRBV7-3 to TRBJ2-2, with a possible D match to TRBD1 (5 bases). Germline V gene sequence: CDR1 SGHTA, CDR2 FQGTGA. The CDR3 is 15 amino acids. Trimming removed 3 bases from V and 6 bases from J, with 14 bases in between. CDR3 in amino acids: CASSLFPGYSGELFF. The CDR3 bases are TGTGCCAGCAGCTTGTTCCCAGGGTACTCCGGGGAGCTGTTTTTT.

J is TRBJ2-3 and V is TRBV4-3; D uncertain. The CDR3 is 15 amino acids. Between the trimmed V and J ends, which lost 3 bases and 1 base, there was a span of 11 bases. Germline V gene data show CDR1 as LGHNA and CDR2 as YSLEER. Written as DNA, the CDR3 is TGCGCCAGCAGCCAGGCCGGGTGGGGCACAGATACGCAGTATTTT. Translated, it gives CASSQAGWGTDTQYF.

The V call is TRBV6-1, the J call TRBJ1-5; D perhaps matches TRBD1 (5 bases). With 7 bases removed from V and 2 bases from J, the gap between germline ends came to 15 bases. Germline values: CDR1 MNHNS, CDR2 SASEGT. This CDR3 is 15 amino acids long. The CDR3 is CASIFQGAGNQPQHF. CDR3 bases: TGTGCCAGCATCTTCCAGGGTGCGGGCAATCAGCCCCAGCATTTT.

The genes are TRBV19 and TRBJ2-7; 9 positions agree with TRBD1. CDR1 LNHDA and CDR2 SQIVND come from the germline V gene (reference sequence). J was trimmed by 7 bases and V by 10 bases; bases with no gene match: 14. The CDR3 runs to 14 residues. The CDR3 sequence is CATADRGSNVEQYF. The CDR3 DNA is TGTGCCACCGCGGACAGGGGATCTAATGTGGAGCAGTACTTC.

This clone has a single count. This chain links TRBV7-8 with TRBJ1-6; no clear D. Germline lookup yields CDR1 SGHVS and CDR2 FQNEAQ. Between the trimmed V and J ends, which lost 2 bases and 10 bases, there was a span of 9 bases. CDR3 length: 13 amino acids. The CDR3 sequence is CASSLYSNSPLHF. The CDR3 DNA follows: TGTGCCAGCAGCTTATACTCGAACTCACCCCTCCACTTT.

V usage is TRBV13 and J usage is TRBJ1-2; TRBD1 aligns across 8 bases. Germline V CDR1 and CDR2: PRHDT, FYEKMQ (reference sequence). The CDR3 sequence is 16 residues long. V shed 1 base, J shed 5 bases, and the junction held 9 bases outside the gene matches. CDR3 amino acids: CASSLVRVRGPYGYTF. The CDR3 bases are TGTGCCAGCAGCTTAGTTAGGGTCAGGGGGCCTTATGGCTACACCTTC.

This clone was detected once. The J gene is TRBJ2-5, the V gene TRBV4-1; tentative D call: TRBD2 (5 bases). V shed 1 base and J shed 5 bases, with 11 bases lying between them. Germline CDR1 reads MGHRA; CDR2 reads YSYEKL. The CDR3 sequence is 14 residues long. The DNA for the CDR3 is TGCGCCAGCAGCCAAGCCTACCCGGGGGAGACCCAGTACTTC. As protein: CASSQAYPGETQYF.

V is TRBV10-3 and J is TRBJ1-5; TRBD1 aligns across 9 bases. CDR1 is ENHRY and CDR2 is SYGVKD in the germline V gene. This CDR3 is 15 amino acids long. After removal of 5 bases from V and 5 bases from J, the junction contained 7 bases not matched to a gene. CDR3 in amino acids: CAISRDRAMDQPQHF. The CDR3 DNA reads TGTGCCATCAGTCGGGACAGGGCGATGGATCAGCCCCAGCATTTT.

The chain couples TRBV4-2 to TRBJ2-3; the match to TRBD2 covers 8 bases. CDR3 size: 19 residues. V lost 0 bases to trimming and J lost 6 bases; unmatched junction nucleotides: 17. Germline CDR1 and CDR2: LGHNA and YNFKEQ. The CDR3 loop reads CASSQDPPGLAQTRDTQYF. CDR3 sequence (DNA): TGTGCCAGCAGCCAAGATCCCCCCGGACTAGCCCAAACCCGGGATACGCAGTATTTT.

V is TRBV5-4 and J is TRBJ2-5, with 9 bases fitting TRBD2. The CDR3 spans 14 residues. Germline CDR1 and CDR2: SGHNT and YYREEE (reference sequence). The junction had 1 base not matched to a gene; V was cut back by 4 bases and J by 0 bases. The CDR3 bases are TGTGCCAGCAGCATAGCGGGGGACCAAGAGACCCAGTACTTC. This sequence encodes CASSIAGDQETQYF.

This clone was recorded once. The J gene is TRBJ1-3, the V gene TRBV7-2; TRBD1 matches 7 bases. Trimming removed 5 bases from V and 0 bases from J; junction bases left unmatched: 7. The germline V gene encodes CDR1 SGHTA and CDR2 FQGNSA. This CDR3 has 16 residues. The chain's CDR3 is CASSRQGSTSGNTIYF. CDR3 coding DNA: TGTGCCAGCAGCAGACAGGGTTCTACCTCTGGAAACACCATATATTTT.

This clone was observed many times. The rearrangement links TRBV11-2 to TRBJ2-1; D is perhaps TRBD2 (7 bases). Trimming removed 2 bases at V and 9 bases at J, with 11 bases between. This CDR3 is built from 13 residues. Germline-derived CDR1 and CDR2 are SGHAT and FQNNGV. DNA for the CDR3: TGTGCCAGCAGCTTACGAGGGGGGGTTGAGCAGTTCTTC. This translates into CASSLRGGVEQFF.

This chain connects TRBV6-5 to TRBJ1-1, with no clear D. The germline V gene encodes CDR1 MNHEY and CDR2 SVGAGI. The CDR3 contains 13 residues. Trimming took 6 bases from V and 0 from J, leaving 8 bases between them. CDR3 DNA: TGTGCCAGCAGCCTTACGGTGAACACTGAAGCTTTCTTT. Its translation is CASSLTVNTEAFF.

The V gene is TRBV5-1, the J gene TRBJ2-3, with 10 bases identical to TRBD2. The CDR3 contains 16 residues. The germline CDR1 and CDR2 sequences are SGHRS and YFSETQ. V lost 3 bases to trimming and J lost 1 base; unmatched junction nucleotides: 5. For the CDR3, the DNA is TGCGCCAGCAGCTCGATTCTAGCGGGAGGCACAGATACGCAGTATTTT. Translation gives CASSSILAGGTDTQYF.

This clone was seen only once. The chain links TRBV15 to TRBJ2-3, with 7 nucleotides matching TRBD1. Germline V gene lookup returns CDR1 LNHNV and CDR2 YYDKDF (reference sequence). This CDR3 has 16 residues. Trimming removed 1 base from V and 1 base from J; junction bases left unmatched: 5. The CDR3 reads CATSRGRGPGTDTQYF. The DNA of the CDR3 is TGTGCCACCAGCAGAGGTAGGGGGCCGGGCACAGATACGCAGTATTTT.

The count of this clone is one. V usage is TRBV25-1 and J usage is TRBJ1-3, with a tentative D call TRBD1 (6 bases). This CDR3 is 15 amino acids long. Trimming took off 4 bases at V and 3 bases at J, with 13 bases between the two ends. Per the germline V gene, CDR1 is MGHDK and CDR2 is SYGVNS. CDR3 DNA: TGTGCCAGCAGTGCGCAGGGACAAGGTGGAAACACCATATATTTT. This gives the protein CASSAQGQGGNTIYF. Full variable domain (outside the CDR3, taken from reference TRBV25-1 and TRBJ1-3): EADIYQTPRYLVIGTGKKITLECSQTMGHDKMYWYQQDPGMELHLIHYSYGVNSTEKGDLSSESTVSRIRTEHFPLTLESARPSHTSQYLCASSAQGQGGNTIYFGEGSWLTVV.

J is TRBJ2-1 and V is TRBV5-8, with 7 nucleotides matching TRBD2. The CDR3 loop spans 17 amino acids. CDR1 is SGHTS, CDR2 YDEGEE, per germline. J was trimmed by 4 bases and V by 0 bases; bases with no gene match: 10. The CDR3 is CASSLEPLAVGYNEQFF. CDR3 in DNA: TGTGCCAGCAGCTTGGAACCTCTAGCGGTCGGGTACAATGAGCAGTTCTTC. Variable domain in full (rest from reference TRBV5-8 and TRBJ2-1): EAGVTQSPTHLIKTRGQQATLRCSPISGHTSVYWYQQALGLGLQFLLWYDEGEERNRGNFPPRFSGRQFPNYSSELNVNALELEDSALYLCASSLEPLAVGYNEQFFGPGTRLTVL.

The rearrangement uses TRBV5-5 and TRBJ1-1; D is uncertain. CDR1 is SGHKS and CDR2 is YYEKEE in the germline V gene (reference sequence). Between the trimmed V and J ends, which lost 6 bases and 2 bases, there was a span of 17 bases. The CDR3 length is 15 residues. The CDR3, as DNA: TGTGCCAGCACCCCCCGGGGAGACCTTAACACTGAAGCTTTCTTT. It yields the protein CASTPRGDLNTEAFF.

The rearrangement joins TRBV6-1 to TRBJ2-7; tentative D call: TRBD2 (6 bases). Germline-derived CDR1 and CDR2 are MNHNS and SASEGT. The CDR3 covers 15 residues. Trimming took off 7 bases at V and 3 bases at J, with 19 bases between the two ends. The CDR3 protein is CASIKTGTGDYEQYF. In nucleotides, the CDR3 is TGTGCCAGCATCAAGACCGGGACGGGAGACTACGAGCAGTACTTC.